This record covers a single TCR beta chain. No antigen is known for it. No base quality values were provided; no much bigger clone lies one nucleotide off. Instrument used: Illumina HiSeq 1500. TCRdb passed the public sequencing reads through fastp at Q25 and MiXCR, retaining productive beta sequences. Identical CDR3 proteins give one entry, which carries the most common genes and DNA. The table for this sample lists around 750,000 distinct CDR3 sequences; approximately 32% of them were counted only once. Around 12% of the sample rests with the top ten. The treatment or condition label corresponds to: in vitro stimulation with specific CMV peptide epitopes to enrich CMV-specific T cells. These data belong to a study of T cell repertoires in cytomegalovirus infection (dated by TCRdb to the late 2010s). Regarding the study in general: Peptide stimulations targeted recently identified HLA-C-restricted CMV epitopes, whose presentation resists viral immunomodulation, together with well-studied HLA-B-restricted epitopes. Donor HLA type was relevant to the analysis, because carriage of CMV infection together with the matching HLA type was indicated by public TCR beta signatures.

Broad study findings and their caveats: The ex vivo response was dominated by HLA-C-restricted CMV-specific TCR beta clonotypes, which also provided the single most frequent clonotype in two of eight donors. Carriers of CMV infection plus the relevant HLA type were discriminated by the cumulative frequency of public TCR beta family members in the study cohort and in an independent approximately 340-donor cohort.

The CDR3 numbers 14 residues from cysteine through phenylalanine. Only CDR3 DNA remains: 42 bases, in frame from the first base. The V end loses 5 bases and the J end loses 0 bases, and a stretch of 12 bases separates them. The germline V gene encodes CDR1 DFQATT and CDR2 SNEGSKA (reference sequence). The rearrangement joined TRBV20-1 to TRBJ2-3; there is no confident call for the D gene. This TCR derives from a human donor in good health (CMV status not recorded). Some clones in this sample may be carry-over from other donors' samples. Sequencing was performed on cultured CD8+ T cells from PBMCs, taken from culture after CMV antigen stimulation. The sequenced DNA: TGCAGTGCTTTCAGACCCAGAAGCACAGATACGCAGTATTTT. Its translation is CSAFRPRSTDTQYF.